This TCR beta chain comes out of a study of vaccination and CD4 T cells after COVID-19 (dated by TCRdb to 2021 to 2024). Regarding the complete study: Convalescent patients had a positive SARS-CoV-2 result on nasal swab PCR, and of these patients, several had mild disease and one had severe disease. In the convalescent cohort there were six males and four females, among whom were two Hispanic individuals, seven Caucasians, two Asians and one multiracial person. Each participant got two doses of either the Pfizer-BioNTech BNT162b2 vaccine (n=8) or the Moderna mRNA-1273 vaccine (n=2). Post-COVID blood samples were collected from convalescent patients a median of roughly 100 days after diagnosis, with a range of about 35 to 161 days. Post-vaccine blood samples were collected a median of approximately 77 days after the second vaccine dose, ranging from roughly 13 to 250 days. Culture stimuli were overlapping spike peptide pools from SARS-CoV-2 and from the common cold coronaviruses HCoV-NL63, HCoV-OC43 and HCoV-229E. In control cultures, a CEFX viral epitope pool was used as positive control, an HIV-1 Nef peptide pool was used as negative control, or no peptide was added. The spike-specific CD4+ TCR repertoire was compared before and after mRNA vaccination in approximately ten COVID-19 convalescent patients and a few infection-naive healthy vaccine recipients. What the authors observed across the whole study: The median number of SARS-CoV-2-reactive clonotypes rose from 20 to 25 after infection to about 40 after vaccination, but the change was not significant. Among convalescent patients, a median around 83% of the SARS-CoV-2-reactive clones seen after vaccination appeared only after vaccination, which suggests priming specific to the vaccine. In convalescent patients, nearly all vaccine-specific clones (304 of 307) were found to be mono-reactive for SARS-CoV-2 spike rather than cross-reactive with common cold coronaviruses. Relatively few convalescent patients were included in the study, and early timepoints after natural infection were not analyzed.

From the germline V gene (reference sequence), CDR1 is DFQATT and CDR2 is SNEGSKA. Relative to germline, V is 5 bases shorter and J is 6 bases shorter, with 20 bases between their ends. CDR3 length: 14 amino acids, cysteine to phenylalanine. The kept DNA is CDR3 alone, 42 bases in frame from the first base. This specimen's treatment or condition label, per the study, means: approximately 10-day PBMC culture with coronavirus spike peptide pools or control peptides (ViraFEST assay). The ViraFEST assay was used in the study, in which antigen-specific T cells were expanded with peptide pools and expanded clonotypes were subsequently identified by TCR sequencing. Positive SARS-CoV-2 PCR tests in the convalescent patients dated from March to December 2020, before Alpha, Beta and Delta variants emerged in the United States. Approximately 1.8 million PBMCs per well were cultured in IMDM with roughly 5.2% human AB serum and 8 to 10 IU/ml IL-2, plus 10 ug/ml peptide pools. On days 3 and 7, half of the culture medium was replaced with fresh IL-2-containing medium. Once the cells had been in culture for over nine days, the EasySep CD4+ T cell isolation kit was used to isolate CD4+ T cells by negative selection. PBMCs were separated from whole blood using Ficoll-Paque Plus gradient centrifugation and then either used fresh or cryopreserved at -140C. Each culture condition was generally run in triplicate wells.

Library preparation employed PCR. TCR sequencing of DNA from cultured CD4+ T cells used the Oncomine TCR Beta short-read assay at the Johns Hopkins FTIC core. The QIAamp micro DNA kit was used to extract genomic DNA from the cultured CD4+ T cells. Oncomine TCR Beta libraries from cultured CD4+ T cells were pooled with unique dual indexes and sequenced on an Illumina iSeq 100. Turning to the authors' computational methods: Non-productive sequences were removed, and CDR3s that did not start with C, did not end with F or W, or were shorter than 7 amino acids were discarded. Antigen-specific clonotypes were identified using the MANAFEST web application through comparison of peptide-stimulated wells with reference and other culture wells. Positive clones required FDR below 0.05, an odds ratio above 5, and productive frequency above 0.1% in at least two of three replicate wells. Clonotypes that were significantly expanded in both SARS-CoV-2 spike wells and at least one common cold coronavirus spike condition were defined as cross-reactive. CDR3 homology was assessed with Levenshtein distances (stringdist) and unrooted phylogenetic trees (ape) in R version 3.6.1. TCRdb's own reprocessing of the public reads used fastp at Q25 and MiXCR and kept productive beta chains. Under each unique CDR3 protein, matching rows form one entry showing the most common genes and DNA. V and J calls and clone size were set by TCRdb, not the authors. The sample records some 17,000 distinct CDR3 sequences, approximately 50% of which are singletons. The top ten constitute around 5% of the sample.

About this clonotype itself: Its target antigen remains unknown. Per-base qualities were not stored, and no clone one base away is much larger.

Recombination joined TRBV20-1 with TRBJ2-7, with an unclear D gene assignment. The receptor was derived from a human donor who had recovered from COVID-19. Source: CD4+ T cells from blood, cultured in vitro, taken before SARS-CoV-2 vaccination. Read as DNA, the sequence is TGCAGTGCTTCTCGGACGGTTACTAATCGCGAGCAGTACTTC. This is translated as CSASRTVTNREQYF.